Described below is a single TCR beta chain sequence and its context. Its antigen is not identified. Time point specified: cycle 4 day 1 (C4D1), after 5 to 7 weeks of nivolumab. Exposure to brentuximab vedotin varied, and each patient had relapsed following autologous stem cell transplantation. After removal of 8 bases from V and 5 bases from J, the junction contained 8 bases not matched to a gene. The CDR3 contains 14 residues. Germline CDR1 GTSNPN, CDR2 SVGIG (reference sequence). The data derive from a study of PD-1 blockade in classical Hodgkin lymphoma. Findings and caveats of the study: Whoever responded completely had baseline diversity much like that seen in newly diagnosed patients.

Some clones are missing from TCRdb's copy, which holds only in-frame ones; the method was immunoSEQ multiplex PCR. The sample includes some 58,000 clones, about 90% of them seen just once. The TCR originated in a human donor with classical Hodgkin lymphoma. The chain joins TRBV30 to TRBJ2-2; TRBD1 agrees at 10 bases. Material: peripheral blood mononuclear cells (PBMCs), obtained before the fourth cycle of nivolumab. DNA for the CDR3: TGTGCCGGGTCCGACAGGGGGCGAACCGGGGAGCTGTTTTTT. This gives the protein CAGSDRGRTGELFF.